This T cell receptor beta chain derives from a study of T cells in Graves' hyperthyroidism and ophthalmopathy. General study points: Blood also contained most expanded thyroid clonotypes above 0.001. Before onset, ophthalmopathy was predicted by the model a median roughly six months earlier. Using 13 V-J features, a model discriminated ophthalmopathy from stable hyperthyroidism.

On this clonotype: Antigen: not known.

The study based diagnoses on clinical symptoms, serum thyroxine and TRAb, thyroid ultrasound and orbital computed tomography. Trimming shortened V by 9 bases and J by 0 bases, and 3 bases separated the two germline ends. CDR1 is SGHDN and CDR2 is FVKESK in the germline V gene. This CDR3 spans 12 amino acids. The source material, RNA transcripts, was used to amplify TCR beta CDR3 regions. The HTBI primer set drove a first-round RT-PCR of the TCR CDR3. TCRdb processed the multiplex PCR reads anew with MiXCR; each CDR3 protein has one entry. The table includes about 660,000 distinct CDR3 sequences, roughly 46% detected once.

The TCR was taken from an adult man with Graves' disease, either hyperthyroidism or ophthalmopathy (not recorded which). The chain carries TRBV14 and TRBJ1-6; no firm D call. The sequenced sample was peripheral blood or thyroid tissue (not recorded which). CDR3 in DNA: TGTGCCAGACACTCCTATAATTCACCCCTCCACTTT. It encodes CARHSYNSPLHF.